The T cell receptor beta chain under discussion was sequenced for a study of molecular identifiers for immune sequencing clone quantification. Notes on the study in general: Jurkat TCR RNA spiked in from one cell reportedly remained identifiable amid 850,000 to 1,000,000 naive cells. Barcode collisions between identical TCR molecules could shrink estimates of highly expanded clone sizes.

Naive CD8 T cells, phenotype CD8+CD4-CCR7+CD45RA+, were sorted. Turning to this clonotype: The antigen is undetermined.

The bulk TCR libraries were made with methods described before and with listed TCR primers. Each CDR3 protein is one row after TCRdb ran MiXCR on the PCR reads. The table shows some 680,000 distinct CDR3 sequences, with around 25% occurring only once. The receptor was isolated from a human donor in good health. Some libraries in this study had Jurkat cell RNA spiked in. Sequenced: naive CD8+ T cells from blood, with Jurkat cell RNA spiked in. Subset: FACS-sorted CD8+CD4-CCR7+CD45RA+ naive T cells.

CDR3 sequence: CASSVAPLAGAFHAPFF. CDR3 nucleotides: TGTGCCAGCAGCGTCGCCCCCCTAGCGGGAGCGTTCCATGCGCCGTTCTTC. This chain uses TRBV9 with TRBJ2-1; 10 nucleotides agree with TRBD2. Trimming at V came to 2 bases and at J to 15 bases, leaving 20 bases not matched to a gene. Looked up from germline, CDR1 is SGDLS and CDR2 is YYNGEE. The CDR3 sequence is 17 residues long.